The clone carrying this TCR beta chain was found a few times. Its target is not known. TCRdb independently ran MiXCR on the 5' RACE reads; one entry per CDR3 protein. The profile shows 320,000 or so distinct CDR3 sequences, 7% to 10% of them singletons. The J segment lost 0 bases and the V segment lost 4 bases, leaving 12 bases of the junction unmatched. CDR1 and CDR2 from the germline V gene are SGDLS and YYNGEE. CDR3 size: 20 residues. These data come from a study of T cells after yellow fever vaccination. Study outcomes and limitations: CD4 and CD8 compartments shared a small share of clonotypes, likely from convergent recombination.

The input for sequencing was PBMCs, taken about 49 days after the first yellow fever vaccination. The chain joins TRBV9 to TRBJ2-1; 14 bases fit TRBD2. The clonotype was recovered from a man aged 18 to 29 who received the YFV17D yellow fever vaccine. In nucleotides, the CDR3 is TGTGCCAGCAGCTCCGCCGATGGGACTAGCGGGAGTCGCTCCTACAATGAGCAGTTCTTC. Encoded protein: CASSSADGTSGSRSYNEQFF.